This T cell receptor (beta chain) was identified in a study of siplizumab effects on memory and regulatory T cells. Study-level points and caveats: No naive or memory phenotype could be assigned to roughly 75-97% of proliferating clones.

Assays were performed on roughly 90,000 TCR templates per sample. Some clones are missing from TCRdb's copy, which holds only in-frame ones; the method was immunoSEQ multiplex PCR. The data contain roughly 120,000 clones, around 90% of them singletons. The V and J ends lost 0 bases and 9 bases respectively, with 13 bases between them. CDR1 SGDLS and CDR2 YYNGEE come from the germline V gene. This CDR3 is built from 15 residues. This clone was recorded a few times. Its antigen is not known. The sequenced sample consisted of Tregs sorted from blood. This receptor was taken from a human donor in good health. The chain employs TRBV9 and TRBJ1-6; D ambiguous. The CDR3 reads CASSVERLGGSPLHF. As DNA, the CDR3 is TGTGCCAGCAGCGTAGAAAGGTTGGGTGGTTCACCCCTCCACTTT.